This T cell receptor (beta chain) was retrieved from a study of T cells in Graves' hyperthyroidism and ophthalmopathy. TCR beta CDR3 regions were amplified from RNA. Initially, a first-round RT-PCR of the TCR CDR3 employed the HTBI primer set. Each CDR3 protein gets one entry after TCRdb re-called the multiplex PCR reads with MiXCR. Among 300,000 to 450,000 distinct CDR3 sequences listed, 14% to 15% were seen once. General study findings and limits: Separation of ophthalmopathy from stable hyperthyroidism was achieved by a 13 V-J model.

Graves' hyperthyroidism without ophthalmopathy progression within 18 months was termed stable. This clonotype appeared a few times. Antigen specificity is unknown. CDR1 is MNHEY and CDR2 is SMNVEV in the germline V gene (reference sequence). This CDR3 has 13 residues. Between the trimmed V and J ends, which lost 3 bases and 1 base, there was a span of 6 bases. The V gene is TRBV27, the J gene TRBJ1-2, with D unresolved. The origin of this receptor is a woman in her thirties with Graves' hyperthyroidism. Input material: blood. The CDR3 bases are TGTGCCAGCAGTTTTGGATATAACTATGGCTACACCTTC. This encodes CASSFGYNYGYTF.